This T cell receptor (beta chain) was obtained from a study of control samples from healthy donors and cancer patients. The assay was immunoSEQ multiplex PCR, and TCRdb's table has in-frame clones only and misses some. The sample has some 79,000 clones; 89% are singletons. The sequence was obtained from a middle-aged man in good health. The specimen was blood.

The CDR3 DNA sequence: TGTGCCAGCAGCTATCCGGGACTTGACAATGAGCAGTTCTTC. Translation: CASSYPGLDNEQFF. J is TRBJ2-1 and V is TRBV7-9; D perhaps matches TRBD2 (6 bases). CDR1 and CDR2 (germline): SEHNR, FQNEAQ (reference sequence). V was pared by 4 bases and J by 5 bases, with 12 bases between. There are 14 residues in the CDR3.